This T cell receptor beta chain is drawn from a study (dated by TCRdb to 2016 to 2017). For this clonotype: Its antigen is currently not known. Per-nucleotide qualities are absent, and no much larger clonotype sits a single base away.

The method was RT-PCR. The listed sequencing device is Illumina MiSeq. Clones were called with MiXCR by TCRdb after fastp trimmed the public reads at Q25, and only in-frame beta chains were retained. A single entry per CDR3 protein holds the most common genes and DNA from its merged rows. This sample holds about 680,000 distinct CDR3 sequences; approximately 15% were observed only once. 3.6% of the sample lies in the top ten. There are 11 amino acids in the CDR3, from cysteine to phenylalanine inclusive. The CDR3 DNA has 33 bases and is translated from base 1. V is cut by 8 bases and J by 3 bases, and the space between the germline ends is 8 bases. CDR1 and CDR2 are read off the germline V gene as MDHEN and SYDVKM.

Sequenced input: memory CD4+ T cells from blood. This clonotype was sampled from a female donor in good health, serving as a healthy control. This receptor chain uses TRBV28 and TRBJ2-7, with an unclear D gene assignment. The CDR3 protein: CASGGIYEQYF. In nucleotides, the sequence is TGTGCCAGCGGCGGTATCTACGAGCAGTACTTC.